These 4 T cell receptor beta chains were all obtained from the same sample, sequenced in a study of cytomegalovirus exposure and HLA in healthy donors. PCR used 60 Vbeta primers and 13 Jbeta primers. TCRdb's copy holds only in-frame clones and misses some; the assay was immunoSEQ multiplex PCR. The sample contains about 130,000 clones, 72% of which appear only once. The sample consisted of PBMCs. Every receptor here comes from a man under 40 in good health and CMV-seronegative.

The rearrangement uses TRBV21-1 and TRBJ2-5; the DNA was not used to check the table's D call, TRBD2. TRBV21-1 corresponds to a pseudogene. The CDR3 extends over 14 amino acids. The CDR3 DNA is TGTGCCAGCAAAGTTAAGCTGTACCAAGAGACCCAGTACTTC. Protein product: CASKVKLYQETQYF.

In DNA, the CDR3 is TGTGCCAGCAGTCTGGACAGGGTTAACGAGCAGTACTTC. Translated: CASSLDRVNEQYF. The chain combines TRBV27 with TRBJ2-7; TRBD1 matches at 8 bases. The CDR3 runs to 13 residues. The germline V gene has CDR1 MNHEY and CDR2 SMNVEV (reference sequence). J was trimmed by 5 bases and V by 5 bases; bases with no gene match: 5.

The chain couples TRBV5-1 to TRBJ2-2; 10 bases map to TRBD2. J gave up 4 bases and V 4 bases, and 7 bases lay outside the gene matches. Germline-derived CDR1 and CDR2 are SGHRS and YFSETQ. CDR3 length equals 16 residues. CDR3 in DNA: TGCGCCAGCAGCCCGGGGACTAGCGACCTCACCGGGGAGCTGTTTTTT. It is translated as CASSPGTSDLTGELFF.

The chain links TRBV19 to TRBJ1-2; possibly TRBD1 for D (5 bases). The ends were cut back, 5 bases at V and 4 bases at J, with 8 bases in the middle. This CDR3 is built from 12 residues. Looked up from germline, CDR1 is LNHDA and CDR2 is SQIVND (reference sequence). The CDR3 nucleotides are TGTGCCAGTAGTCCCGACAGCTATGGCTACACCTTC. Translated, it gives CASSPDSYGYTF.